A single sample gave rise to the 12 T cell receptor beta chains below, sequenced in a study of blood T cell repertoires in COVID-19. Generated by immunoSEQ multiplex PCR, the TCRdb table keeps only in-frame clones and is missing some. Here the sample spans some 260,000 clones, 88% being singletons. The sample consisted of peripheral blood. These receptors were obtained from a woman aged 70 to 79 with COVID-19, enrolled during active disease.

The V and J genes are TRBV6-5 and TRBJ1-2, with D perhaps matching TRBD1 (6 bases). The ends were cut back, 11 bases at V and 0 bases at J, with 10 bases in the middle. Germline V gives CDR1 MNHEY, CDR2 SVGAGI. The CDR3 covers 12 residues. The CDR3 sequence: CASQGSNYGYTF. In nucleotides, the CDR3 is TGTGCCTCGCAGGGGTCTAACTATGGCTACACCTTC.

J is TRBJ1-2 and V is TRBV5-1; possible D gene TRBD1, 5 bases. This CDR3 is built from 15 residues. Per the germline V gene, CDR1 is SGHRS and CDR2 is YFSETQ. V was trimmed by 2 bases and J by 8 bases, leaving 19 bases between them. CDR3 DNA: TGCGCCAGCAGCTTTGACGACAGAACTATGTCGGGCTACACCTTC. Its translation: CASSFDDRTMSGYTF.

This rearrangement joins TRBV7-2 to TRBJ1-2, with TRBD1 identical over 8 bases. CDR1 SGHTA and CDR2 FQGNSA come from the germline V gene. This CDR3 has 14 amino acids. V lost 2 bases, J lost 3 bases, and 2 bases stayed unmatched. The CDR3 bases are TGTGCCAGCAGCTTACAGGGGGCGGACTATGGCTACACCTTC. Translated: CASSLQGADYGYTF.

CDR3 nucleotide sequence: TGCGCCAGCAGCCTAGACAGGACTAATGAAAAACTGTTTTTT. It translates to CASSLDRTNEKLFF. The V gene is TRBV5-1, the J gene TRBJ1-4; perhaps TRBD1 as D (6 bases). Germline-derived CDR1 and CDR2 are SGHRS and YFSETQ. Trimming removed 4 bases at V and 2 bases at J, with 9 bases between. The CDR3 extends over 14 amino acids.

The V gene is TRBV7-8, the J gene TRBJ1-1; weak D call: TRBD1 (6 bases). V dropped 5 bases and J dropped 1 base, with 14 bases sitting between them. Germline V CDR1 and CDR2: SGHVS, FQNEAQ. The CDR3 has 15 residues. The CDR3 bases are TGTGCCAGCAGCCTACCCGGACAGAGGAACACTGAAGCTTTCTTT. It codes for CASSLPGQRNTEAFF.

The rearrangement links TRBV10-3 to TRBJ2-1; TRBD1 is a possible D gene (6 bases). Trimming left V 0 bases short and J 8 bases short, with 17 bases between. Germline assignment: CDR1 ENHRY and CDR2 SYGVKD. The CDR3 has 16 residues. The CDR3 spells CAISESRGSGRYEQFF. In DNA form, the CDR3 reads TGTGCCATCAGTGAGTCGAGGGGGAGTGGGCGTTATGAGCAGTTCTTC.

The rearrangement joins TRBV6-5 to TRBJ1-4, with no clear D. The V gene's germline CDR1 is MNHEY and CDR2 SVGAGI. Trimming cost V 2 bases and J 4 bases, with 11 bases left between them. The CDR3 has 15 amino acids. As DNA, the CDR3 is TGTGCCAGCAGTTACAGCGGACCATATAATGAAAAACTGTTTTTT. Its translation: CASSYSGPYNEKLFF.

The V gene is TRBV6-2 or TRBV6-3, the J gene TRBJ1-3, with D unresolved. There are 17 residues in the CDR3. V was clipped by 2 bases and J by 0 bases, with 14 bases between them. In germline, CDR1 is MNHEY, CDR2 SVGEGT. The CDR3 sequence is CASSYVGRGNSGNTIYF. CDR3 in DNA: TGTGCCAGCAGTTACGTAGGACGGGGTAACTCTGGAAACACCATATATTTT.

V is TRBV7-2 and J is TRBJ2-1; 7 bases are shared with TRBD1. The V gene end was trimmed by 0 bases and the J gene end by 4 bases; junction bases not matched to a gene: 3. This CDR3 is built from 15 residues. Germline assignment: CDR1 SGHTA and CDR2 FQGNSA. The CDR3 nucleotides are TGTGCCAGCAGCTTAGCGACAGGGAAATACAATGAGCAGTTCTTC. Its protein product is CASSLATGKYNEQFF. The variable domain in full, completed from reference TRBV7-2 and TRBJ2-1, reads GAGVSQSPSNKVTEKGKDVELRCDPISGHTALYWYRQSLGQGLEFLIYFQGNSAPDKSGLPSDRFSAERTGGSVSTLTIQRTQQEDSAVYLCASSLATGKYNEQFFGPGTRLTVL.

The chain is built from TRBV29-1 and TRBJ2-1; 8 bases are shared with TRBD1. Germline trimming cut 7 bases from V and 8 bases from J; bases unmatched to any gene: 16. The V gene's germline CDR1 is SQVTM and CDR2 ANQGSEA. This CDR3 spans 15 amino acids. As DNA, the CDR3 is TGCAGCGCCCCCTCTCCGGCAGGGGGCGGGCATGAGCAGTTCTTC. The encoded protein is CSAPSPAGGGHEQFF.

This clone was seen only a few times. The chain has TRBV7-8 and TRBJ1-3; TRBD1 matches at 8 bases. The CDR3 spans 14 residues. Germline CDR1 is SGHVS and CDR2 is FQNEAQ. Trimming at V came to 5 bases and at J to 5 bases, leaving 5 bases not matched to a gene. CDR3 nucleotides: TGTGCCAGCAGCGTTACAGGGGGAAGAAACACCATATATTTT. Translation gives CASSVTGGRNTIYF. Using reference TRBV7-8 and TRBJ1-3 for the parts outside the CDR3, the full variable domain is GAGVSQSPRYKVAKRGQDVALRCDPISGHVSLFWYQQALGQGPEFLTYFQNEAQLDKSGLPSDRFFAERPEGSVSTLKIQRTQQEDSAVYLCASSVTGGRNTIYFGEGSWLTVV.

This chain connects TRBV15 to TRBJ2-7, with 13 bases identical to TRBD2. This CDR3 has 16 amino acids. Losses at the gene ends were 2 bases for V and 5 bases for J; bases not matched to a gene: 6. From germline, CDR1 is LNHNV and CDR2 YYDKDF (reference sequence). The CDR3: CATSRQTSGRADEQYF. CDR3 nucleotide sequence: TGTGCCACCAGCAGACAAACTAGCGGGAGGGCGGACGAGCAGTACTTC.